These 5 T cell receptor beta chains were all obtained from the same sample, sequenced in a study of human T cells and chemical hapten exposure. As to time point: patch test 2, 6 weeks after DPC sensitization. Treatment given: therapeutic diphenylcyclopropenone sensitization with weekly scalp DPC. Researchers extracted total RNA from unfractionated whole blood. One entry per CDR3 protein results from TCRdb running MiXCR on the RACE reads. The table has about 42,000 distinct CDR3 sequences, roughly 10% seen once. The material was whole blood, obtained in connection with sensitization to the hapten diphenylcyclopropenone (DPC). The receptors were sampled from a woman in her 30s with alopecia areata. Some clones in this sample may be carry-over from other donors' samples.

This clonotype was seen at least ten times. This rearrangement joins TRBV4-1 to TRBJ2-7, with TRBD2 matching 13 bases. The CDR3 covers 15 residues. V gave up 5 bases and J gave up 5 bases; unmatched junction bases: 6. Germline V lookup: CDR1 MGHRA, CDR2 YSYEKL. The chain's CDR3 is CASSATSGGADEQYF. DNA of the CDR3: TGCGCCAGCAGCGCCACTAGCGGGGGGGCGGACGAGCAGTACTTC.

This clonotype was observed many times. This chain uses TRBV7-6 with TRBJ1-5, with a weak D call TRBD1 (6 bases). Per germline, CDR1 SGHVS and CDR2 FNYEAQ. The CDR3 has 12 amino acids. Trimming left V 1 base short and J 9 bases short, with 7 bases between. The CDR3 region is CASSLEQGPQHF. CDR3 nucleotides: TGTGCCAGCAGCTTAGAACAGGGGCCCCAGCATTTT.

For this clonotype: The conserved phenylalanine or tryptophan normally closing the CDR3 is absent here, so this likely arose from a read error. The chain joins TRBV3-1 to TRBJ1-5, with D hard to call. This CDR3 has 13 residues. Trimming pared 3 bases from V and 4 bases from J, leaving 7 bases between. Per germline, CDR1 LGHDT and CDR2 YNNKEL (reference sequence). The CDR3 sequence is CASSQDVNQPQHS. The CDR3 DNA follows: TGTGCCAGCAGCCAGGACGTGAATCAGCCCCAGCATTCT.

The rearrangement links TRBV15 to TRBJ1-5; 9 positions match TRBD1. J was trimmed by 0 bases and V by 1 base; bases with no gene match: 1. The CDR3 is made up of 16 amino acids. Per the germline V gene, CDR1 is LNHNV and CDR2 is YYDKDF (reference sequence). The CDR3 loop is CATSRVGQGSNQPQHF. CDR3 DNA: TGTGCCACCAGCAGAGTGGGACAGGGTAGCAATCAGCCCCAGCATTTT.

V and J are TRBV9 and TRBJ2-1; the match to TRBD1 covers 9 bases. The V gene end was trimmed by 3 bases and the J gene end by 7 bases; junction bases not matched to a gene: 5. The CDR3 covers 14 residues. Germline V gene lookup returns CDR1 SGDLS and CDR2 YYNGEE. In DNA, the CDR3 is TGTGCCAGCAGCGCGGGACAGGGATGGAATGAGCAGTTCTTC. It specifies CASSAGQGWNEQFF.